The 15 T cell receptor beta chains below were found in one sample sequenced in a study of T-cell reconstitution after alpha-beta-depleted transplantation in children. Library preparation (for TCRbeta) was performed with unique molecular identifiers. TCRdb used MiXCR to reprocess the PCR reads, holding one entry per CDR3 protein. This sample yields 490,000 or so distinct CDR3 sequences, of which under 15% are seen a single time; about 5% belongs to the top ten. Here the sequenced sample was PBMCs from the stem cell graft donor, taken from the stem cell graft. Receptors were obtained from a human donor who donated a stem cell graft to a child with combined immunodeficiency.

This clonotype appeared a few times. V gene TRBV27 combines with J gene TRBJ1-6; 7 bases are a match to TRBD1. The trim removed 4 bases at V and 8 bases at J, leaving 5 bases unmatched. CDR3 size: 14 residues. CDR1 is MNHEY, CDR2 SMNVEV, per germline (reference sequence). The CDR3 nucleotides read TGTGCCAGCAGTTATCAGGGGGTGTATTCACCCCTCCACTTT. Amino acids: CASSYQGVYSPLHF.

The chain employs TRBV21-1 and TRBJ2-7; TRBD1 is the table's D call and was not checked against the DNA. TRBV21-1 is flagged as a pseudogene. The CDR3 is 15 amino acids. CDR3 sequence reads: CASSKVGQGRYEQYF. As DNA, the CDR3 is TGTGCCAGCAGCAAAGTGGGCCAGGGGAGGTACGAGCAGTACTTC.

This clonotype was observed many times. CDR3 nucleotides: TGCAGTGCTAGACCACAGGGGAGCTCTGGAAACACCATATATTTT. Translated, it gives CSARPQGSSGNTIYF. The V call is TRBV20-1, the J call TRBJ1-3; 7 nucleotides align to TRBD1. Losses at the gene ends were 2 bases for V and 0 bases for J; bases not matched to a gene: 4. CDR1 DFQATT and CDR2 SNEGSKA come from the germline V gene (reference sequence). CDR3 length equals 15 residues.

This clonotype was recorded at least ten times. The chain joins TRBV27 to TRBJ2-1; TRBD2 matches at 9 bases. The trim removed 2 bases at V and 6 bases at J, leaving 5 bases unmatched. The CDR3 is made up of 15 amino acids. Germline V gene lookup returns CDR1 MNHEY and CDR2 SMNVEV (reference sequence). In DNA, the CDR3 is TGTGCCAGCAGTTTAGGGACTAGCCCAAGCAATGAGCAGTTCTTC. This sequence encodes CASSLGTSPSNEQFF.

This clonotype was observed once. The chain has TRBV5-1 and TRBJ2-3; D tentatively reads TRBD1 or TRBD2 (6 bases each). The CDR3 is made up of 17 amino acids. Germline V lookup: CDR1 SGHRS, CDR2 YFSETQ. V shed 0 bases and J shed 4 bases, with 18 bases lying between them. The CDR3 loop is CASSLAILGGPADTQYF. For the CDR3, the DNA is TGCGCCAGCAGCTTGGCTATTCTAGGGGGGCCGGCAGATACGCAGTATTTT.

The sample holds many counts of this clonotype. The CDR3 DNA reads as TGTGCCAGCAGATACCGACAGGGTTCCTACGAGCAGTACTTC. It is translated as CASRYRQGSYEQYF. The chain links TRBV12-3 or TRBV12-4 to TRBJ2-7, with 7 bases identical to TRBD1. The CDR3 length is 14 residues. V shed 6 bases and J 1 base; nucleotides not matched to a gene: 6.

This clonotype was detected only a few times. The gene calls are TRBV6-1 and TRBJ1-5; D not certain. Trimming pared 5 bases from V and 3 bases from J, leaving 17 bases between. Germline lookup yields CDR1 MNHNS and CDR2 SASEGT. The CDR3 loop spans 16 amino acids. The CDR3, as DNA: TGTGCCAGCAGTCTAGGGCCCGGGCGGCTCAATCAGCCCCAGCATTTT. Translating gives CASSLGPGRLNQPQHF.

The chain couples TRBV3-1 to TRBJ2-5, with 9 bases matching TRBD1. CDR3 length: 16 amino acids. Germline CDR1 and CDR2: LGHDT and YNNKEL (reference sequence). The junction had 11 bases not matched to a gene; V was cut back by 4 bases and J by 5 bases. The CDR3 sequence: CASSPPGQGRRETQYF. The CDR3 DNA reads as TGTGCCAGCAGCCCACCGGGACAGGGCCGCCGGGAGACCCAGTACTTC.

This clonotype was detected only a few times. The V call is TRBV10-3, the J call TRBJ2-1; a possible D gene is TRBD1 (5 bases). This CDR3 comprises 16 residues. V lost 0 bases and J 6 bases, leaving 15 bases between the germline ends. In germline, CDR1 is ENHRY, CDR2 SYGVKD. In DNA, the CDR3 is TGTGCCATCAGTGAGTCGGTTGGGGCAGGACGCAATGAGCAGTTCTTC. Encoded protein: CAISESVGAGRNEQFF.

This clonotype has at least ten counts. The CDR3 loop reads CASRSDSTAYEQYF. The CDR3 DNA reads as TGTGCCAGCAGGTCGGACAGCACAGCCTACGAGCAGTACTTC. The V and J genes are TRBV7-2 and TRBJ2-7; D may be TRBD1 (6 bases). Germline CDR1 reads SGHTA; CDR2 reads FQGNSA. The V end lost 6 bases, the J end lost 2 bases, and 14 bases lay between the germline ends. This CDR3 comprises 14 residues.

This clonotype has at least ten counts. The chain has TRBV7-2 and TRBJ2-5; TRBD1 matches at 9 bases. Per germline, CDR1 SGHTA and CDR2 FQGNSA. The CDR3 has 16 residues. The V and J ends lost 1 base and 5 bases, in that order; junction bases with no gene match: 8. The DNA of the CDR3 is TGTGCCAGCAGCTTAGGGGGACAGGGCCCGCTGGAGACCCAGTACTTC. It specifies CASSLGGQGPLETQYF. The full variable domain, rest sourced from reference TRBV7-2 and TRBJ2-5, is GAGVSQSPSNKVTEKGKDVELRCDPISGHTALYWYRQSLGQGLEFLIYFQGNSAPDKSGLPSDRFSAERTGGSVSTLTIQRTQQEDSAVYLCASSLGGQGPLETQYFGPGTRLLVL.

CDR3 sequence: CSVELAGTDDGELFF. The CDR3 DNA reads TGCAGCGTTGAGCTAGCGGGGACCGACGACGGGGAGCTGTTTTTT. The V and J genes are TRBV29-1 and TRBJ2-2; 9 bases agree with TRBD2. V gave up 3 bases and J gave up 7 bases; unmatched junction bases: 9. Germline V lookup: CDR1 SQVTM, CDR2 ANQGSEA. The CDR3 length is 15 residues.

This CDR3 reads CSARSGAGGPWTPETQYF. DNA of the CDR3: TGCAGTGCTAGGAGCGGGGCGGGGGGGCCATGGACTCCTGAGACCCAGTACTTC. The genes are TRBV20-1 and TRBJ2-5, with 9 bases aligning to TRBD2. The CDR3 sequence is 18 residues long. Germline assignment: CDR1 DFQATT and CDR2 SNEGSKA (reference sequence). Unmatched junction bases numbered 19, after V lost 3 bases and J lost 5 bases.

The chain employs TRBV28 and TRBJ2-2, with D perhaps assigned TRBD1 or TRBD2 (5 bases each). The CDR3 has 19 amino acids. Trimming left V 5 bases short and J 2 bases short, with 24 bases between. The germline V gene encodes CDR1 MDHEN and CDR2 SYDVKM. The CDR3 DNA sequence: TGTGCCAGCAGTCTACGACGGGGCAGCACCCTTATAAACACCGGGGAGCTGTTTTTT. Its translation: CASSLRRGSTLINTGELFF.

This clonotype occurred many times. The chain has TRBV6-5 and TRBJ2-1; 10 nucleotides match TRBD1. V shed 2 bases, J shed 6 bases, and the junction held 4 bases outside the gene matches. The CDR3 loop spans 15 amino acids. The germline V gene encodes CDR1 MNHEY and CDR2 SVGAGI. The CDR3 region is CASSYTRTGGNEQFF. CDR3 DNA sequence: TGTGCCAGCAGTTACACTAGGACAGGGGGCAATGAGCAGTTCTTC.